The rows below give T cell receptor beta chains drawn from one sample of a study of regulatory T cells in long-lasting Graves disease. A single record per CDR3 protein comes from TCRdb applying MiXCR to the multiplex PCR reads. The sample gives 400,000 to 550,000 distinct CDR3 sequences, about a sixth of which show up once; about 25% is in the top ten. Separately, the same data were catalogued under a study of T cells in Graves' hyperthyroidism and ophthalmopathy.

The sample was peripheral blood mononuclear cells (PBMCs), taken at new diagnosis, from a patient treated with antithyroid drugs. The receptors come from a woman aged 18-29 years with Graves disease. Both conserved end residues are part of each CDR3. Each record gives: D gene, V gene, J gene, clone size, CDR3 protein, CDR3 DNA. A D gene is named only where the DNA matches it firmly. Clone size is given for some rows only: seen once, a few or many times, or a class if the clone is expanded.

>TRBD1|TRBV2|TRBJ1-2|many
CASSNGQGNYGYTF
TGTGCCAGCAGTAACGGACAGGGAAACTATGGCTACACCTTC
>-|TRBV5-5|TRBJ2-5|few
CASSLGVGQGAAETQYF
TGTGCCAGCAGCTTGGGAGTAGGACAAGGGGCTGCCGAGACCCAGTACTTC
>-|TRBV2|TRBJ1-1|many
CASSDGKGNTEAFF
TGTGCCAGCAGTGACGGAAAAGGGAACACTGAAGCTTTCTTT
>-|TRBV7-7|TRBJ1-4|-
CASSAGPFEKLFF
TGTGCTAGCAGCGCCGGACCGTTTGAAAAACTGTTTTTT
>TRBD1|TRBV25-1|TRBJ1-6|few
CASSAQGGTYNSPLHF
TGTGCCAGCAGTGCCCAAGGGGGCACATATAATTCACCCCTCCACTTT
>-|TRBV25-1|TRBJ1-1|many
CASSALTGTGDTEAFF
TGTGCCAGCAGTGCGCTAACAGGGACGGGTGACACTGAAGCTTTCTTT
>TRBD2|TRBV6-2/TRBV6-3|TRBJ2-2|-
CASSYPPGGGDTGELFF
TGTGCCAGCAGTTACCCGCCGGGAGGGGGAGACACCGGGGAGCTGTTTTTT
>-|TRBV5-1|TRBJ2-7|few
CASSFSNGGEQYF
TGCGCCAGCAGCTTTAGTAACGGTGGCGAGCAGTACTTC
>TRBD2|TRBV2|TRBJ2-1|many
CASSVLAGGPGEQFF
TGTGCCAGCAGCGTTCTAGCGGGAGGGCCCGGTGAGCAGTTCTTC
>TRBD1|TRBV27|TRBJ2-1|many
CASSWLGQGIEQFF
TGTGCCAGCAGTTGGCTGGGACAGGGCATTGAGCAGTTCTTC
>-|TRBV6-2/TRBV6-3|TRBJ1-1|few
CASRRGALEAFF
TGTGCCAGCAGAAGAGGTGCCCTTGAAGCTTTCTTT
>-|TRBV10-3|TRBJ1-4|-
CAISDHGSNEKLFF
TGTGCCATCAGTGATCATGGAAGCAATGAAAAACTGTTTTTT
>-|TRBV5-6|TRBJ1-2|few
CASSFRGEDYGYTF
TGTGCCAGCAGCTTCCGGGGGGAAGACTATGGCTACACCTTC
>-|TRBV6-1|TRBJ2-4|few
CASGGNIQYF
TGTGCCAGCGGGGGGAACATTCAGTACTTC
>-|TRBV7-2|TRBJ1-1|many
CASSLAGGAGYTEAFF
TGTGCCAGCAGCTTAGCGGGGGGGGCAGGATACACTGAAGCTTTCTTT
>-|TRBV6-2/TRBV6-3|TRBJ2-5|-
CASSEEGFQAQETQYF
TGTGCCAGCAGTGAGGAGGGGTTCCAAGCCCAAGAGACCCAGTACTTC
>TRBD2|TRBV2|TRBJ2-3|many
CASSEWTSGDTQYF
TGTGCCAGCAGTGAATGGACTAGCGGAGATACGCAGTATTTT
>TRBD2|TRBV19|TRBJ2-1|many
CASSIDRRQDPGLAGGSSYNEQFF
TGTGCCAGTAGTATAGATAGGAGGCAGGACCCCGGGCTAGCGGGAGGGTCGAGCTACAATGAGCAGTTCTTC
>TRBD1|TRBV11-1|TRBJ1-1|many
CASSWTGLNTEAFF
TGTGCCAGCAGCTGGACAGGCTTGAACACTGAAGCTTTCTTT
>-|TRBV12-3/TRBV12-4|TRBJ1-6|few
CASSLGIAYNSPLHF
TGTGCCAGCAGTTTAGGTATTGCCTATAATTCACCCCTCCACTTT
>-|TRBV2|TRBJ2-1|many
CASSGPGAGGRGNEQFF
TGTGCCAGCAGTGGACCAGGGGCGGGCGGGAGAGGTAATGAGCAGTTCTTC
>-|TRBV20-1|TRBJ1-6|-
CSALPMWDAGSSYNSPLHF
TGCAGTGCACTGCCCATGTGGGATGCGGGGAGCTCCTATAATTCACCCCTCCACTTT
>-|TRBV19|TRBJ1-5|-
CASSIGGRQPQHF
TGTGCCAGTAGTATTGGCGGGCGGCAGCCCCAGCATTTT
>-|TRBV7-9|TRBJ1-1|-
CASSPSEGAYTEAFF
TGTGCCAGCAGCCCCTCAGAAGGGGCCTACACTGAAGCTTTCTTT
>-|TRBV6-2/TRBV6-3|TRBJ2-6|-
CASSYSSGSGANVLTF
TGTGCCAGCAGTTACTCTAGCGGCTCTGGGGCCAACGTCCTGACTTTC
>-|TRBV28|TRBJ2-1|many
CASSFLGDEQFF
TGTGCCAGCAGCTTCCTCGGGGATGAGCAGTTCTTC